This passage covers 10 T cell receptor beta chains from one sample sequenced in a study of cytotoxic CD8 clonotypes in ibrutinib-treated CLL. Using immunoSEQ multiplex PCR, the repertoire was profiled, and TCRdb retains in-frame clones only, with some absent. Of approximately 190,000 clones detected, 70% to 75% appear once; the ten largest clones hold 5.5% to 6%. The input for sequencing was PBMCs, taken after 12 months of ibrutinib treatment. These receptors came from a human donor with chronic lymphocytic leukemia.

The V call is TRBV18, the J call TRBJ1-1, with 7 bases aligning to TRBD1. Germline lookup yields CDR1 KGHSH and CDR2 LQKENI. The V segment lost 1 base and the J segment 5 bases; nucleotides outside the gene matches: 4. The CDR3 totals 14 residues. In DNA form, the CDR3 reads TGTGCCAGCTCACCACAGGGGGCGGAAACTGAAGCTTTCTTT. Translation gives CASSPQGAETEAFF.

In its sample, this clone was seen once. This chain uses TRBV6-1 with TRBJ1-1, with D possibly TRBD1 on 5 matching bases. V lost 2 bases and J 4 bases, leaving 14 bases between the germline ends. Looked up from germline, CDR1 is MNHNS and CDR2 is SASEGT. The CDR3 loop spans 15 amino acids. Written as DNA, the CDR3 is TGTGCCAGCAGTGAAAGTCGTCTAGGGGTCACTGAAGCTTTCTTT. This codes for CASSESRLGVTEAFF.

This chain uses TRBV11-2 with TRBJ1-1, with D tentatively TRBD1 (6 bases). Germline CDR1 reads SGHAT; CDR2 reads FQNNGV. This CDR3 is built from 14 residues. V lost 1 base, J lost 10 bases, and 16 bases lay in between. CDR3 DNA sequence: TGTGCCAGCAGCTTAGTTGCAGGGGCCTCGGGAGCTTTCTTT. It translates to CASSLVAGASGAFF. Variable domain in full (rest from reference TRBV11-2 and TRBJ1-1): EAGVAQSPRYKIIEKRQSVAFWCNPISGHATLYWYQQILGQGPKLLIQFQNNGVVDDSQLPKDRFSAERLKGVDSTLKIQPAKLEDSAVYLCASSLVAGASGAFFGQGTRLTVV.

The chain has TRBV28 and TRBJ2-2; the D is unclear. Trimming took off 10 bases at V and 6 bases at J, with 12 bases between the two ends. The CDR3 is 12 amino acids. Germline CDR1 and CDR2: MDHEN and SYDVKM. The CDR3 DNA reads TGTGCCACAAAAGGTGGGGCCGGGGAGCTGTTTTTT. Amino acids: CATKGGAGELFF.

With regard to this clone: A much larger clone sits a single nucleotide away, making a read error possible. The same CDR3 can be traced to other DNA sequences in this sample. The chain recombines TRBV30 with TRBJ2-7; no clear D. The CDR3 sequence is 11 residues long. V lost 1 base, J lost 2 bases, and 3 bases lay in between. CDR1 and CDR2 (germline): GTSNPN, SVGIG (reference sequence). Here the CDR3 DNA reads TGTGCCTGGAGTGACGCCTACGAGCAGTACTTC. Encoded protein: CAWSDAYEQYF.

This clone was counted once. The chain combines TRBV19 with TRBJ2-1, with 12 bases aligning to TRBD2. V was pared by 4 bases and J by 5 bases, with 12 bases of the junction left unmatched. The CDR3 is 18 residues long. Germline lookup yields CDR1 LNHDA and CDR2 SQIVND (reference sequence). The CDR3 sequence is CASSNLAGGRSNHNEQFF. For the CDR3, the DNA is TGTGCCAGTAGTAATCTAGCGGGGGGGCGTTCTAATCACAATGAGCAGTTCTTC.

This clone occurred a few times. The CDR3 DNA reads TGCGCCAGCAGCCGCGGGACTAGCGGGAGGGCTGACTACGAGCAGTACTTC. As protein: CASSRGTSGRADYEQYF. The chain recombines TRBV4-3 with TRBJ2-7, with 16 nucleotides matching TRBD2. The CDR3 loop spans 17 amino acids. Germline CDR1 is LGHNA and CDR2 is YSLEER. With 4 bases clipped from V and 3 bases from J, the junction kept 6 bases outside the gene matches.

This rearrangement joins TRBV5-5 to TRBJ1-1; D call uncertain. V dropped 4 bases and J dropped 4 bases, with 11 bases sitting between them. This CDR3 has 13 residues. Germline assignment: CDR1 SGHKS and CDR2 YYEKEE (reference sequence). The CDR3 protein is CASSGRTVTEAFF. The CDR3, as DNA: TGTGCCAGCAGCGGGCGGACGGTCACTGAAGCTTTCTTT.

This sequence joins TRBV6-5 and TRBJ1-6; no firm D call. The CDR3 runs to 12 residues. V was clipped by 5 bases and J by 3 bases, with 2 bases between them. Germline CDR1 reads MNHEY; CDR2 reads SVGAGI. The CDR3 DNA follows: TGTGCCAGCAGTGTCTATAATTCACCCCTCCACTTT. This translates into CASSVYNSPLHF.

In nucleotides, the CDR3 is TGTGCCAGCAGTTATGTTCCTCGGGGGCTGTTTTTT. Protein: CASSYVPRGLFF. The chain is built from TRBV6-9 and TRBJ1-4, with D tentatively TRBD1 (5 bases). Germline V gives CDR1 MNHGY, CDR2 SVAAGI. Trimming took off 2 bases at V and 14 bases at J, with 12 bases between the two ends. CDR3 length: 12 amino acids.